This T cell receptor (beta chain) is from a study of T cells in Graves' hyperthyroidism and ophthalmopathy (dated by TCRdb to the late 2010s). In the study overall: TCR V-J signatures able to tell the groups apart were searched for in a discovery cohort of 90 to 100 patients, of whom around 42 had Graves' ophthalmopathy and around 58 had stable Graves' hyperthyroidism. The study also compared thyroid tissue and blood T-cell repertoires from more than 5 Graves' hyperthyroidism patients. After sampling, hyperthyroidism patients received methimazole starting at 30 mg daily, and ophthalmopathy patients received high-dose intravenous methylprednisolone. TCR Vbeta CDR3 sequencing of some 140 peripheral blood samples (approximately 44 ophthalmopathy, 75 hyperthyroidism and approximately 17 progressor patients) is reported in the paper. Whether ophthalmopathy could be predicted prospectively was tested in an independent validation cohort made up of about 18 hyperthyroidism patients plus 17 patients who later progressed to ophthalmopathy. The roughly 90 discovery patients were divided at random into training and test sets in a 7:3 ratio. Overall results and qualifications from the work: In validation, the model predicted progression to ophthalmopathy a median of around 6.5 months before onset, with roughly 70% sensitivity and roughly 73% specificity. In cross-validation, a model built on a 13 V-J signature told ophthalmopathy apart from stable hyperthyroidism with approximately 90% sensitivity and roughly 81% specificity, and in testing the same model reached 80%/75%. Sample size was not statistically predetermined, and investigators were not blinded to group allocation. Most expanded thyroid clonotypes (frequency above 0.001) were also detected in blood, a finding suggesting that blood repertoires may reflect thyroid immune responses.

Graves' hyperthyroidism was defined as stable when no progression to ophthalmopathy occurred over 18 months of follow-up. Hyperthyroidism patients were newly diagnosed, had a disease duration of under 2 months, and were aged 18 to 65 years. The study excluded patients with uncontrolled infections, other autoimmune diseases, pregnancy or lactation. Diagnoses relied on clinical symptoms, serum thyroxine and TRAb, thyroid ultrasound and orbital computed tomography. Total RNA was extracted using Trizol reagent, and RNA quality was assessed on an Agilent 2100 Bioanalyzer. Reading from cysteine to phenylalanine, the CDR3 counts 13 amino acids. Only CDR3 DNA is held: 39 bases, read in frame from base 1. The germline V gene (reference sequence) supplies CDR1 DFQATT and CDR2 SNEGSKA. A distance of 15 bases separates the germline ends of V and J, which lose 3 bases and 7 bases respectively. The TCR beta CDR3 regions were amplified from the RNA transcripts. For the first round of RT-PCR on the TCR CDR3, the HTBI primer set was used together with the Qiagen OneStep RT-PCR kit. A second multiplex PCR round built the libraries, followed by size selection and purification. Sequencing of the libraries was done on an Illumina HiSeq2000 using paired-end 100 bp reads. In the source study's methods: Raw data were processed with SOAPnuke, discarding reads with adapters, uncalled bases, mean Phred below 15, or no exact constant-primer or identifier match. High-quality paired reads were merged with COPE v1.2.5, and unique nucleotide sequences were defined as clonotypes. MiTCR v1.1 was used to align the clonotypes against IMGT TRBV, TRBD and TRBJ reference segments. Analysis was restricted to V-J combinations with a frequency above 0.0001, which covered over 98% of repertoires. A TCS score was defined as the ratio between F50 (clonal expansion) and ExV (chaos), using BLOSUM62-based TCRdist between CDR3 peptides within each V-J. Welch's t-statistics and random forest reduced roughly 500 V-J features to fewer than 15, which were used in a naive Bayes classifier (R e1071). The Morisita-Horn index was used to measure how similar the thyroid and blood repertoires were. TCRdb reanalyzed the raw reads on its own, using fastp at Q25 for trimming and MiXCR for clone calling, and kept in-frame beta chains. Each record represents a unique CDR3 protein, reported with the most common genes and DNA among its rows. It is TCRdb's table, rather than the study itself, that gives the V and J calls and clone size. The table for this sample lists 610,000 or so distinct CDR3 sequences; just over 45% of them were counted only once. The ten top clones hold around 7.7% of the sample.

On this clonotype itself: Its recognized antigen is unknown. Per-nucleotide qualities are absent, and no much larger clonotype sits a single base away.

The sequenced sample was peripheral blood or thyroid tissue (not recorded which). The sequence derives from a woman under 30 with Graves' hyperthyroidism. Recombination joined TRBV20-1 with TRBJ1-1; the D gene cannot be named for sure. The CDR3 region: CSASGFLASEAFF. The DNA reads TGCAGTGCTAGTGGTTTTCTCGCGAGTGAAGCTTTCTTT.